These 7 T cell receptor beta chains were sequenced from one sample in a study of T cells after somatic rescue of genetic block. Some clones are missing from TCRdb's copy, which holds only in-frame ones; the method was immunoSEQ multiplex PCR. This table holds approximately 10,000 clones, about 81% found once. Input material: peripheral blood mononuclear cells (PBMCs). The origin of the receptors is a boy aged 5-17 years.

This rearrangement joins TRBV6-5 to TRBJ1-6; no clear D gene. V lost 5 bases and J 10 bases, leaving 15 bases between the germline ends. CDR3 length: 14 amino acids. CDR1 is MNHEY, CDR2 SVGAGI, per germline. The CDR3 DNA is TGTGCCAGCAGTCCGGGTAGTTCCAAATCACCCCTCCACTTT. It specifies CASSPGSSKSPLHF.

The chain carries TRBV2 and TRBJ2-7, with TRBD2 as a possible D gene (6 bases). This CDR3 region has 14 residues. The germline V and J ends were trimmed by 4 bases and 3 bases, with 13 bases remaining between them. In germline, CDR1 is SNHLY, CDR2 FYNNEI. The CDR3 bases are TGTGCCAGCAGTGGGAGGAGGGGAGGCTACGAGCAGTACTTC. Translation: CASSGRRGGYEQYF. Full variable domain (remainder filled in from reference TRBV2 and TRBJ2-7): EPEVTQTPSHQVTQMGQEVILRCVPISNHLYFYWYRQILGQKVEFLVSFYNNEISEKSEIFDDQFSVERPDGSNFTLKIRSTKLEDSAMYFCASSGRRGGYEQYFGPGTRLTVT.

The J gene is TRBJ1-1, the V gene TRBV11-3; 10 bases line up with TRBD1. There are 15 residues in the CDR3. Germline trimming cut 4 bases from V and 3 bases from J; bases unmatched to any gene: 5. Germline V CDR1 and CDR2: SGHNT, YENEEA. The CDR3 region is CASSWTGGMYTEAFF. CDR3 coding DNA: TGTGCCAGCAGCTGGACAGGGGGTATGTACACTGAAGCTTTCTTT.

This clone was detected only a few times. The CDR3 sequence is CASSSRDFLDTQYF. CDR3 in DNA: TGTGCCAGCAGCTCACGGGACTTTTTAGATACGCAGTATTTT. The chain combines TRBV13 with TRBJ2-3; possible D gene TRBD2, 6 bases. Germline V gene lookup returns CDR1 PRHDT and CDR2 FYEKMQ (reference sequence). V was clipped by 4 bases and J by 5 bases, with 13 bases between them. The CDR3 covers 14 residues.

This clone was picked up a small number of times. The genes are TRBV27 and TRBJ1-4, with D hard to call. Germline-derived CDR1 and CDR2 are MNHEY and SMNVEV (reference sequence). V lost 2 bases to trimming and J lost 5 bases, with 15 bases between them. The CDR3 contains 16 residues. The DNA of the CDR3 is TGTGCCAGCAGTTTACGGCCGGGGAGGGTGAATGAAAAACTGTTTTTT. This encodes CASSLRPGRVNEKLFF.

The chain has TRBV18 and TRBJ2-7; D gene ambiguous. Germline values: CDR1 KGHSH, CDR2 LQKENI. V was trimmed by 6 bases and J by 0 bases, leaving 15 bases between them. This CDR3 contains 15 residues. The DNA of the CDR3 is TGTGCCAGCTCCCAGTACAACGGGTACTCCTACGAGCAGTACTTC. Its protein is CASSQYNGYSYEQYF. The whole variable domain, remainder taken from reference TRBV18 and TRBJ2-7, is NAGVMQNPRHLVRRRGQEARLRCSPMKGHSHVYWYRQLPEEGLKFMVYLQKENIIDESGMPKERFSAEFPKEGPSILRIQQVVRGDSAAYFCASSQYNGYSYEQYFGPGTRLTVT.

This sequence joins TRBV7-9 and TRBJ2-1; D unclear. The CDR3 totals 13 residues. From germline, CDR1 is SEHNR and CDR2 FQNEAQ (reference sequence). Trimming pared 6 bases from V and 12 bases from J, leaving 18 bases between. The CDR3 here is CASSPPGPRGQFF. CDR3 bases: TGTGCCAGCAGTCCTCCGGGCCCCCGAGGGCAGTTCTTC.